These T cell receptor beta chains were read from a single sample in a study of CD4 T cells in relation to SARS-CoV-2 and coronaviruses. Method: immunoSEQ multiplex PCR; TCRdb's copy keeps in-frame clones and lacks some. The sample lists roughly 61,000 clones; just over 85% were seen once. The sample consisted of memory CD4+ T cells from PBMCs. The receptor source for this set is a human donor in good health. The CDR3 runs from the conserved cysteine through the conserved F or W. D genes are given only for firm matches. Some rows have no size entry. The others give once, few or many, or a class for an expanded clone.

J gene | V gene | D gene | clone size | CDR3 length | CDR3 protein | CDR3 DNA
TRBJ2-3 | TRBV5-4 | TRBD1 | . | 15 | CASSPGTARADTQYF | TGTGCCAGCAGCCCGGGGACAGCGAGGGCAGATACGCAGTATTTT
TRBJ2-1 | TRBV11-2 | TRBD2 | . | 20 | CASSLDRLASGRPSYNEQFF | TGTGCCAGCAGCTTAGATCGGCTAGCTAGCGGGAGGCCGTCCTACAATGAGCAGTTCTTC
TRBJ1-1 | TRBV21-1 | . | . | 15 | CASSKGGQTGLKAFF | TGTGCCAGCAGCAAGGGGGGGCAGACCGGATTGAAAGCTTTCTTT
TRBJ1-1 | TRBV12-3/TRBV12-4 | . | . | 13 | CASSLGGRTEAFF | TGTGCCAGCAGTTTGGGGGGGCGCACTGAAGCTTTCTTT
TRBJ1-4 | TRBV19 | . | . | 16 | CASSLGQTTTNEKLFF | TGTGCCAGTAGTTTAGGACAGACTACAACTAATGAAAAACTGTTTTTT
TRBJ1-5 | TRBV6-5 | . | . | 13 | CASSTTRNQPQHF | TGTGCCAGCAGCACGACGCGGAATCAGCCCCAGCATTTT
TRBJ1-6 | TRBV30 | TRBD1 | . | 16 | CAWSRDRASYNSPLHF | TGTGCCTGGAGCCGGGACAGGGCGTCCTATAATTCACCCCTCCACTTT
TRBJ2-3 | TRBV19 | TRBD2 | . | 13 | CARLAGRTDTQYF | TGTGCCAGGCTAGCGGGTCGCACAGATACGCAGTATTTT
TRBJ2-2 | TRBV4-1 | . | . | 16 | CASYDPGSTNTGELFF | TGCGCCAGCTACGACCCCGGGTCGACGAACACCGGGGAGCTGTTTTTT
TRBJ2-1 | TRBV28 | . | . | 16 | CASSLGGKSYYNEQFF | TGTGCCAGCAGTTTAGGGGGGAAATCGTACTACAATGAGCAGTTCTTC
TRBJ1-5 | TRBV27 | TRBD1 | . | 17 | CASSARGTGANNQPQHF | TGTGCCAGCAGTGCCAGGGGGACAGGGGCGAACAATCAGCCCCAGCATTTT
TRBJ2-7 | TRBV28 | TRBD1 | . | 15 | CASSSSGTGLYEQYF | TGTGCCAGCAGTTCTTCCGGGACAGGGCTCTACGAGCAGTACTTC
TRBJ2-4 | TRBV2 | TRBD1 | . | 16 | CASSEDRGLSKNIQYF | TGTGCCAGCAGTGAAGACAGGGGGCTCTCCAAAAACATTCAGTACTTC
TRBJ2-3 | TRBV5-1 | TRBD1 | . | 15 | CASSEGQTSTDTQYF | TGCGCCAGCAGCGAGGGACAGACATCCACAGATACGCAGTATTTT
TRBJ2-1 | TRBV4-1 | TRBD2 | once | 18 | CASSQDLGTSGPYNEQFF | TGCGCCAGCAGCCAAGATTTGGGGACTAGCGGTCCTTACAATGAGCAGTTCTTC
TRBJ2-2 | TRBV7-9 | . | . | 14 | CASRIASYTGELFF | TGTGCCAGCAGGATTGCTAGTTACACCGGGGAGCTGTTTTTT
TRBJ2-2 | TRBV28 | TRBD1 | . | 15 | CASSLYRRGTGELFF | TGTGCCAGCAGTTTATACCGCAGGGGGACCGGGGAGCTGTTTTTT
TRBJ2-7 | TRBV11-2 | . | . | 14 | CASSQDWRSYEQYF | TGTGCCAGCAGCCAGGACTGGCGGAGCTACGAGCAGTACTTC
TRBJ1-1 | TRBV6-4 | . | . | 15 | CASSAGGVDNTEAFF | TGTGCCAGCAGTGCGGGAGGCGTCGATAACACTGAAGCTTTCTTT
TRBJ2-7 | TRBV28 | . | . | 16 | CASSSMGGAAGYEQYF | TGTGCCAGCAGTTCGATGGGGGGGGCTGCCGGCTACGAGCAGTACTTC
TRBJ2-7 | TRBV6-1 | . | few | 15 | CASSDPQGGRYEQYF | TGTGCCAGCAGTGATCCTCAGGGTGGGAGGTACGAGCAGTACTTC
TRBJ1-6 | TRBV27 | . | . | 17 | CASSLSARPVGNSPLHF | TGTGCCAGCAGTTTATCAGCGAGGCCCGTAGGCAATTCACCCCTCCACTTT
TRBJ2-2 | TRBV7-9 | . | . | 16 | CASRGLTVSNTGELFF | TGTGCCAGCAGGGGCCTGACTGTATCGAACACCGGGGAGCTGTTTTTT
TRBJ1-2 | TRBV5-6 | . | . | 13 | CASSRGGSYGYTF | TGTGCCAGCAGTCGGGGGGGTTCCTATGGCTACACCTTC
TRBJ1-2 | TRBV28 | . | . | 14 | CASSGGAANYGYTF | TGTGCCAGCAGTGGAGGGGCGGCTAACTATGGCTACACCTTC
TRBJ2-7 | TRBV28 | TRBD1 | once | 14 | CASRPGTGIHEQYF | TGTGCCAGCAGACCAGGGACAGGGATCCACGAGCAGTACTTC
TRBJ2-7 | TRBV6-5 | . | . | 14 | CASSYGVSSYEQYF | TGTGCCAGCAGTTACGGCGTGAGCTCCTACGAGCAGTACTTC
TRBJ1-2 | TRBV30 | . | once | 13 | CAWSKLGVWGYTF | TGTGCCTGGAGTAAACTGGGGGTGTGGGGCTACACCTTC
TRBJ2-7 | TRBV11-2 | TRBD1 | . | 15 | CASSGPGQGVYEQYF | TGTGCCAGCAGCGGACCGGGACAGGGGGTCTACGAGCAGTACTTC
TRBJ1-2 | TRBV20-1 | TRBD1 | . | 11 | CSARAGGGYTF | TGCAGTGCTAGGGCAGGGGGCGGCTACACCTTC
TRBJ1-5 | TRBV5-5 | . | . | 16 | CASSSWVGDNNQPQHF | TGTGCCAGCAGCTCATGGGTGGGGGACAACAATCAGCCCCAGCATTTT
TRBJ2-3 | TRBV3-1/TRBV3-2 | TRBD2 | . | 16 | CASSQQTGLAKYTQYF | TGTGCCAGCAGCCAACAGACGGGACTAGCGAAATATACGCAGTATTTT
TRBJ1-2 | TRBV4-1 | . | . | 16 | CASSQDIREGRYGYTF | TGCGCCAGCAGCCAAGATATCAGGGAAGGTCGCTATGGCTACACCTTC
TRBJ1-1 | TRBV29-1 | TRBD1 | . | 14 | CSAAHRGVNTEAFF | TGCAGCGCCGCCCACAGGGGCGTGAACACTGAAGCTTTCTTT
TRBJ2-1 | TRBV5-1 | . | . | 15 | CASSSTGDSYNEQFF | TGCGCCAGCAGCTCCACGGGAGACTCCTACAATGAGCAGTTCTTC
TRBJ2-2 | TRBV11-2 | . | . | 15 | CASSSESGYTGELFF | TGTGCCAGCAGCTCCGAGAGCGGTTACACCGGGGAGCTGTTTTTT
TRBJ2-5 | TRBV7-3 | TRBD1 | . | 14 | CASSSNGQGETQYF | TGTGCCAGCAGCTCAAACGGACAGGGAGAGACCCAGTACTTC
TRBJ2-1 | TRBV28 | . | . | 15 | CASNPGTSHDNEQFF | TGTGCCAGCAACCCCGGGACCTCGCACGACAATGAGCAGTTCTTC
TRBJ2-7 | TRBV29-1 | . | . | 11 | CSVKTGYEQYF | TGCAGCGTCAAAACAGGGTACGAGCAGTACTTC
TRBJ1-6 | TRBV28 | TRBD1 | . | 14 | CASGQARNNSPLHF | TGTGCCAGCGGACAGGCGAGGAATAATTCACCCCTCCACTTT
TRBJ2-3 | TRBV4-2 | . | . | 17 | CASSRSGSLDRTDTQYF | TGTGCCAGCAGCCGATCCGGGAGTCTGGACCGCACAGATACGCAGTATTTT
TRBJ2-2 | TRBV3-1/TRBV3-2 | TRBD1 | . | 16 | CASSPRQGMNTGELFF | TGTGCCAGCAGCCCTCGACAGGGGATGAACACCGGGGAGCTGTTTTTT
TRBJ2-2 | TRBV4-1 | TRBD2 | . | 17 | CASSHFTSGRDTGELFF | TGCGCCAGCAGCCATTTTACTAGCGGGAGGGACACCGGGGAGCTGTTTTTT
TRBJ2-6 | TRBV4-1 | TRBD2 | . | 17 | CASRGGTRGSGANVLTF | TGCGCCAGCCGAGGGGGGACTAGGGGCTCTGGGGCCAACGTCCTGACTTTC
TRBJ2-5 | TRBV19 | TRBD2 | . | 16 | CASSIPGTSGTETQYF | TGTGCCAGTAGTATCCCCGGGACTAGCGGGACTGAGACCCAGTACTTC
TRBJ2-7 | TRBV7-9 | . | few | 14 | CASSLRGITYEQYF | TGTGCCAGCAGCCTTCGGGGGATTACCTACGAGCAGTACTTC
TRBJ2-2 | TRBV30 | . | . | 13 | CAWSLTLTGELFF | TGTGCCTGGAGTCTGACACTAACCGGGGAGCTGTTTTTT
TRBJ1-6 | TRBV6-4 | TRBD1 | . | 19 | CASSATPGQGSSYNSPLHF | TGTGCCAGCAGTGCGACCCCGGGACAGGGGAGCTCCTATAATTCACCCCTCCACTTT
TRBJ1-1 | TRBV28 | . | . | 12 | CASSLLSRGAFF | TGTGCCAGCAGTTTATTATCCAGGGGAGCTTTCTTT
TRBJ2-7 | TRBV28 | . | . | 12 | CASSFRAYEQYF | TGTGCCAGCAGTTTTAGAGCCTACGAGCAGTACTTC
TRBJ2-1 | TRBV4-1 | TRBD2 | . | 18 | CASSITSGRSSSYNEQFF | TGCGCCAGCAGCATAACTAGCGGGAGGTCAAGCTCCTACAATGAGCAGTTCTTC
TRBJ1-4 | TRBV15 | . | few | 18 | CATSREQITGNFNEKLFF | TGTGCCACCAGCAGAGAGCAAATTACAGGAAATTTTAATGAAAAACTGTTTTTT
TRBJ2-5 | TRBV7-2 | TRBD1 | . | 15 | CASSTGQGGRETQYF | TGTGCCAGCAGCACAGGACAGGGGGGGAGGGAGACCCAGTACTTC
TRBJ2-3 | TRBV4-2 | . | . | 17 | CASSPTHGGNFADTQYF | TGTGCCAGCAGCCCCACCCACGGAGGGAATTTTGCAGATACGCAGTATTTT
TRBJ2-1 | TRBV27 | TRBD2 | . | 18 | CASSPRIQLAGAFNEQFF | TGTGCCAGCAGTCCTCGGATCCAACTAGCGGGAGCTTTCAATGAGCAGTTCTTC
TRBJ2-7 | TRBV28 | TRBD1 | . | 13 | CASSLTGTYEQYF | TGTGCCAGCAGTCTGACAGGGACCTACGAGCAGTACTTC
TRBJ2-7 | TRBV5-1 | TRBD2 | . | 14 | CASSTIAGGIEQYF | TGCGCCAGCAGCACGATAGCGGGAGGGATCGAGCAGTACTTC
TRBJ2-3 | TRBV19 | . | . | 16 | CASSIWRGSSTDTQYF | TGTGCCAGTAGTATTTGGCGGGGATCTAGCACAGATACGCAGTATTTT
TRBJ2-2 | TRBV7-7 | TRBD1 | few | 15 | CASSRGQSNTGELFF | TGTGCCAGCAGCCGGGGACAGTCGAACACCGGGGAGCTGTTTTTT